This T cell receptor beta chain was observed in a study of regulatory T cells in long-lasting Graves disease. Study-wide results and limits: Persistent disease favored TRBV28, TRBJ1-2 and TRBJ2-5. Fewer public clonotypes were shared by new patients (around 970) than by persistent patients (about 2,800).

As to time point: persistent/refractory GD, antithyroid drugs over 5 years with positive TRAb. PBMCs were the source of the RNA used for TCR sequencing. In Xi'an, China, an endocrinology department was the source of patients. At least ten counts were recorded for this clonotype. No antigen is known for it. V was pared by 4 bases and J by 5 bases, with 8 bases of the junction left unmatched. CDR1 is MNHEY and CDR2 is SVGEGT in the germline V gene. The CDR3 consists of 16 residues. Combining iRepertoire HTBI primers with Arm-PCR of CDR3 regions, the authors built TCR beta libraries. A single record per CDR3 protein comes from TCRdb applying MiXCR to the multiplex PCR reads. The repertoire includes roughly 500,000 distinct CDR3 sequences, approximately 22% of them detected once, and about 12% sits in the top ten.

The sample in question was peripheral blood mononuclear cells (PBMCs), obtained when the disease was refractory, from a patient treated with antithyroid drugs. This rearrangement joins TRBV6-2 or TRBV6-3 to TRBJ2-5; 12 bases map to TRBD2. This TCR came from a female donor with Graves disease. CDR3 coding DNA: TGTGCCAGCAGTTTCCGTCCTAGCGGGAGGGCCGAGACCCAGTACTTC. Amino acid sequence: CASSFRPSGRAETQYF.